A single sample is the source of the 31 T cell receptor beta chains below, sequenced in a study of siplizumab effects on memory and regulatory T cells. Cells from the mixed lymphocyte reaction were cocultured for 5 to 6 days at 37°C. Their antigens are not known. Clones were read by immunoSEQ multiplex PCR, and TCRdb kept only the in-frame ones, dropping some. The sample carries about 18,000 clones, 44% recorded once. The sample taken for sequencing was CFSE-low (dividing) CD4+ T cells sorted from an allogeneic mixed lymphocyte reaction. The receptor set was obtained from a human donor in good health; the cells came from an allogeneic mixed lymphocyte reaction. Some clones in this sample may be carry-over from other donors' samples.

This clone is medium-sized within its sample. The chain combines TRBV18 with TRBJ2-6, with D possibly being TRBD1 (6 bases). The CDR3 is 17 residues long. Germline V gene data show CDR1 as KGHSH and CDR2 as LQKENI. The V gene lost 5 bases and the J gene lost 0 bases, with 14 bases spanning the gap. CDR3 nucleotide sequence: TGTGCCAGCTCAGCCCAACAGGGATACTCTGGGGCCAACGTCCTGACTTTC. Translating it yields CASSAQQGYSGANVLTF.

The chain recombines TRBV14 with TRBJ2-1; D perhaps matches TRBD2 (5 bases). V was trimmed by 3 bases and J by 9 bases, leaving 15 bases between them. This CDR3 spans 14 amino acids. In germline, CDR1 is SGHDN, CDR2 FVKESK. The CDR3 region is CASSHYGERSEQFF. Written as DNA, the CDR3 is TGTGCCAGCAGCCACTACGGGGAAAGGAGTGAGCAGTTCTTC.

J is TRBJ2-5 and V is TRBV6-5; 8 positions agree with TRBD2. V was pared by 4 bases and J by 4 bases, with 8 bases of the junction left unmatched. CDR3 length equals 15 residues. Germline loops: CDR1 MNHEY, CDR2 SVGAGI. CDR3 sequence: CASSSLTLAGETQYF. The DNA of the CDR3 is TGTGCCAGCAGTTCCCTTACGCTAGCGGGAGAGACCCAGTACTTC.

This clone was counted a few times. The CDR3 region is CASSLTGRPYEQYF. The CDR3 DNA is TGTGCCAGCAGTTTGACAGGGCGCCCCTACGAGCAGTACTTC. V usage is TRBV27 and J usage is TRBJ2-7; 7 bases map to TRBD1. The length of the CDR3 is 14 residues. The germline V gene has CDR1 MNHEY and CDR2 SMNVEV (reference sequence). V gave up 3 bases and J gave up 2 bases; unmatched junction bases: 4.

This clone has just a few counts. The chain couples TRBV18 to TRBJ1-5; unclear D gene. Trimming cost V 5 bases and J 1 base, with 9 bases left between them. CDR1 and CDR2 (germline): KGHSH, LQKENI. The CDR3 totals 14 residues. CDR3 bases: TGTGCCAGCTCAGATCTCTTAAGCAATCAGCCCCAGCATTTT. Its protein product is CASSDLLSNQPQHF.

This clone was seen a handful of times. The chain uses TRBV7-9 and TRBJ1-5, with no clear D. Per the germline V gene, CDR1 is SEHNR and CDR2 is FQNEAQ (reference sequence). The CDR3 length is 13 residues. V lost 1 base and J lost 1, with 2 bases in between. The CDR3 loop is CASSLVSNQPQHF. For the CDR3, the DNA is TGTGCCAGCAGCTTAGTAAGCAATCAGCCCCAGCATTTT.

This clone was found a few times. This chain links TRBV2 with TRBJ2-3; D not resolved. The CDR3 has 16 residues. CDR1 and CDR2 (germline): SNHLY, FYNNEI. Trimming removed 1 base at V and 3 bases at J, with 14 bases between. The CDR3 sequence: CASSEGLPPGTDTQYF. CDR3 sequence (DNA): TGTGCCAGCAGTGAAGGTCTCCCCCCCGGGACAGATACGCAGTATTTT.

This clone has more than one count but fewer than ten. This chain uses TRBV5-1 with TRBJ1-4, with 7 bases lining up with TRBD1. Losses at the gene ends were 4 bases for V and 5 bases for J; bases not matched to a gene: 5. This CDR3 is 14 amino acids long. The germline gives CDR1 SGHRS, CDR2 YFSETQ. The DNA for the CDR3 is TGCGCCAGCAGCGAGGGACAGCTAAATGAAAAACTGTTTTTT. It is translated as CASSEGQLNEKLFF.

The genes are TRBV6-5 and TRBJ2-7; TRBD1 agrees at 8 bases. The CDR3 totals 13 residues. V was clipped by 6 bases and J by 6 bases; unmatched bases: 7. Per the germline V gene, CDR1 is MNHEY and CDR2 is SVGAGI. The CDR3 here is CASRVPTGAEQYF. CDR3 coding DNA: TGTGCCAGCAGAGTGCCGACAGGGGCCGAGCAGTACTTC.

The V call is TRBV7-9, the J call TRBJ1-1; TRBD1 aligns across 7 bases. The V gene's germline CDR1 is SEHNR and CDR2 FQNEAQ (reference sequence). The CDR3 consists of 18 residues. J gave up 1 base and V 1 base, and 12 bases lay outside the gene matches. The CDR3: CASSLGSKQGIPNTEAFF. The CDR3 DNA sequence: TGTGCCAGCAGCTTAGGTTCTAAACAGGGGATACCGAACACTGAAGCTTTCTTT.

The chain links TRBV7-2 to TRBJ2-7; 9 bases line up with TRBD2. Germline CDR1 SGHTA, CDR2 FQGNSA. The CDR3 runs 13 residues. The ends lost 0 bases at V and 6 bases at J; junction bases unmatched: 0. The CDR3 is CASSLALAGEQYF. CDR3 DNA sequence: TGTGCCAGCAGCTTAGCACTAGCGGGCGAGCAGTACTTC. Combining the CDR3 with reference TRBV7-2 and TRBJ2-7 gives the whole variable domain GAGVSQSPSNKVTEKGKDVELRCDPISGHTALYWYRQSLGQGLEFLIYFQGNSAPDKSGLPSDRFSAERTGGSVSTLTIQRTQQEDSAVYLCASSLALAGEQYFGPGTRLTVT.

This clone is termed medium-sized (0.01 to 0.1%). In the same sample, other DNA sequences code for this CDR3. This rearrangement joins TRBV9 to TRBJ2-3; D is unclear. Trimming cost V 0 bases and J 1 base, with 3 bases left between them. The CDR3 runs to 13 residues. The germline CDR1 and CDR2 sequences are SGDLS and YYNGEE. CDR3 coding DNA: TGTGCCAGCAGCGTAGTCGGCACAGATACGCAGTATTTT. Protein product: CASSVVGTDTQYF.

CDR3 DNA sequence: TGTGCCAGCAGCTTAATCGGAGGACAGGGTACGCCTGAAGCTTTCTTT. It encodes CASSLIGGQGTPEAFF. This chain connects TRBV11-2 to TRBJ1-1; 8 nucleotides agree with TRBD1. V trimming: 2 bases; J trimming: 6 bases; junction bases outside the gene matches: 11. The CDR3 loop spans 16 amino acids. CDR1 and CDR2 (germline): SGHAT, FQNNGV.

The rearrangement uses TRBV6-5 and TRBJ1-2; TRBD1 might be the D (6 bases). V was clipped by 6 bases and J by 8 bases, with 13 bases between them. Germline loops: CDR1 MNHEY, CDR2 SVGAGI. CDR3 size: 12 residues. The CDR3 loop reads CASSWTATGYTF. Written as DNA, the CDR3 is TGTGCCAGCAGCTGGACAGCGACGGGCTACACCTTC.

This clone has only a few counts. The chain joins TRBV7-9 to TRBJ2-1, with TRBD1 matching 9 bases. V lost 5 bases and J lost 4; bases outside the gene matches: 6. The CDR3 loop spans 15 amino acids. In germline, CDR1 is SEHNR, CDR2 FQNEAQ (reference sequence). The CDR3 region is CASSVGTGYYNEQFF. CDR3 DNA: TGTGCCAGCAGCGTCGGGACAGGGTATTACAATGAGCAGTTCTTC.

In this sample, this clone turned up once. Possible read error: a much larger clone is one base away. Here the CDR3 omits its conserved ending phenylalanine or tryptophan, so a read error is the likely source. The V and J genes are TRBV7-8 and TRBJ1-1; D is unclear. Germline V CDR1 and CDR2: SGHVS, FQNEAQ. The V and J ends lost 0 bases and 2 bases respectively, with 7 bases between them. The CDR3 runs 14 residues. The CDR3 DNA reads as TGTGCCAGCAGCTTAGCGCCGGGTAACACTGAAGCTTTCCTT. Encoded protein: CASSLAPGNTEAFL.

This clone came up a few times. The CDR3 nucleotides are TGTGCCAGCAATAATTTCCGGGGGCTGGACTATGGCTACACCTTC. Its translation is CASNNFRGLDYGYTF. V is TRBV6-1 and J is TRBJ1-2, with a possible D match to TRBD1 (6 bases). Germline V CDR1 and CDR2: MNHNS, SASEGT. There are 15 residues in the CDR3. V lost 7 bases and J 3 bases, leaving 18 bases between the germline ends.

By frequency in the sample, this clone is medium-sized. The V and J genes are TRBV18 and TRBJ2-7, with D perhaps matching TRBD2 (5 bases). The V and J ends lost 0 bases and 0 bases respectively, with 12 bases between them. CDR1 KGHSH and CDR2 LQKENI come from the germline V gene. The CDR3 is made up of 16 amino acids. CDR3: CASSPPSNRGSYEQYF. The CDR3 DNA reads as TGTGCCAGCTCACCACCGTCAAATCGGGGCTCCTACGAGCAGTACTTC.

This clone was observed a single time. The chain recombines TRBV5-6 with TRBJ2-7; 8 nucleotides align to TRBD2. The CDR3 contains 14 residues. CDR1 and CDR2 from the germline V gene are SGHDT and YYEEEE. V was clipped by 1 base and J by 2 bases; unmatched bases: 2. The CDR3 bases are TGTGCCAGCAGCTTGCGGGGGGGACCCTACGAGCAGTACTTC. Amino acid sequence: CASSLRGGPYEQYF.

CDR3 protein: CASSSYRVRNTEAFF. The CDR3 nucleotides read TGTGCCAGCAGCTCTTACAGGGTGCGAAACACTGAAGCTTTCTTT. The chain combines TRBV7-8 with TRBJ1-1; perhaps TRBD1 as D (6 bases). Germline-derived CDR1 and CDR2 are SGHVS and FQNEAQ. V lost 4 bases, J lost 2 bases, and 14 bases lay in between. The CDR3 has 15 residues. Variable domain in full (rest from reference TRBV7-8 and TRBJ1-1): GAGVSQSPRYKVAKRGQDVALRCDPISGHVSLFWYQQALGQGPEFLTYFQNEAQLDKSGLPSDRFFAERPEGSVSTLKIQRTQQEDSAVYLCASSSYRVRNTEAFFGQGTRLTVV.

This clone was counted a few times. V and J are TRBV18 and TRBJ1-5; TRBD1 aligns across 8 bases. Losses at the gene ends were 3 bases for V and 0 bases for J; bases not matched to a gene: 10. The CDR3 is 18 residues long. The germline gives CDR1 KGHSH, CDR2 LQKENI. The CDR3 region is CASSPQQQGAYSNQPQHF. The DNA for the CDR3 is TGTGCCAGCTCACCTCAGCAGCAGGGGGCCTATAGCAATCAGCCCCAGCATTTT.

V is TRBV11-2 and J is TRBJ2-7, with D unresolved. V lost 1 base and J 2 bases, leaving 12 bases between the germline ends. CDR1 is SGHAT, CDR2 FQNNGV, per germline. The CDR3 consists of 15 residues. CDR3 residues: CASSLVAGPAYEQYF. CDR3 nucleotide sequence: TGTGCCAGCAGCTTAGTGGCCGGGCCCGCCTACGAGCAGTACTTC.

This clone is categorized as medium-sized (0.01 to 0.1%). The rearrangement links TRBV4-2 to TRBJ2-5, with 10 bases identical to TRBD2. Germline trimming cut 7 bases from V and 0 bases from J; bases unmatched to any gene: 14. From germline, CDR1 is LGHNA and CDR2 YNFKEQ. The CDR3 extends over 18 amino acids. The CDR3 region has the DNA TGTGCCAGCACCGAAAGATTGGTAGCGGGAGGAAACCAAGAGACCCAGTACTTC. Translated, it gives CASTERLVAGGNQETQYF.

This clone is medium-sized by share. V usage is TRBV7-9 and J usage is TRBJ1-3; D remains ambiguous. The CDR3 is 16 amino acids. The ends were cut back, 8 bases at V and 0 bases at J, with 17 bases in the middle. CDR1 SEHNR and CDR2 FQNEAQ come from the germline V gene (reference sequence). CDR3 in DNA: TGTGCCAGCGACCGGGTCCCCTCTAACTCTGGAAACACCATATATTTT. It encodes CASDRVPSNSGNTIYF.

The chain is built from TRBV5-4 and TRBJ2-5, with TRBD2 matching 7 bases. The CDR3 totals 16 residues. Trimming took 4 bases from V and 0 from J; bases not matched to a gene: 9. Germline CDR1 SGHNT, CDR2 YYREEE (reference sequence). CDR3 sequence: CASSMMGGLNQETQYF. CDR3 DNA: TGTGCCAGCAGCATGATGGGGGGGTTAAACCAAGAGACCCAGTACTTC.

The rearrangement uses TRBV9 and TRBJ2-3; D is perhaps TRBD1 (6 bases). Germline lookup yields CDR1 SGDLS and CDR2 YYNGEE. The CDR3 has 17 amino acids. Trimming left V 0 bases short and J 0 bases short, with 14 bases between. The CDR3 DNA reads TGTGCCAGCAGCGTAGAGGGCAGGGGTGCTAGCACAGATACGCAGTATTTT. Protein: CASSVEGRGASTDTQYF.

This clone was observed a few times. The chain joins TRBV6-6 to TRBJ2-7; D unresolved. The length of the CDR3 is 15 residues. Germline CDR1 reads MNHNY; CDR2 reads SVGAGI (reference sequence). The V end was cut by 5 bases, the J end by 2 bases, with 16 bases between. Here the CDR3 DNA reads TGTGCCAGCAGTACCCCGACGCGGCAGCCCTACGAGCAGTACTTC. Protein product: CASSTPTRQPYEQYF.

The table lists this clone with a few counts. The chain employs TRBV2 and TRBJ1-1; tentatively, D is TRBD1 (5 bases). Germline CDR1 and CDR2: SNHLY and FYNNEI. V lost 7 bases and J lost 12, with 15 bases in between. The CDR3 has 11 residues. This CDR3 reads CASMAAGRTFF. CDR3 coding DNA: TGTGCCAGCATGGCGGCAGGGCGAACTTTCTTT.

This clone is medium-sized (0.01 to 0.1%) in the sample. V and J are TRBV18 and TRBJ1-1; D possibly corresponds to TRBD1 (6 bases). Germline CDR1 is KGHSH and CDR2 is LQKENI. CDR3 length: 16 residues. Trimming cost V 4 bases and J 3 bases, with 18 bases left between them. CDR3 in amino acids: CASSQGGSGLDTEAFF. As DNA, the CDR3 is TGTGCCAGCTCACAGGGGGGCTCGGGACTTGACACTGAAGCTTTCTTT.

The chain uses TRBV5-1 and TRBJ2-7, with D possibly being TRBD1 (5 bases). Looked up from germline, CDR1 is SGHRS and CDR2 is YFSETQ. V was cut by 3 bases and J by 5 bases, with 12 bases left in between. CDR3 length: 13 residues. CDR3 sequence: CASSWGGNNEQYF. DNA of the CDR3: TGCGCCAGCAGCTGGGGCGGTAACAACGAGCAGTACTTC.

This clone has only one observation. V is TRBV7-9 and J is TRBJ2-3, with TRBD2 matching 8 bases. The junction had 15 bases not matched to a gene; V was cut back by 7 bases and J by 6 bases. The germline V gene has CDR1 SEHNR and CDR2 FQNEAQ (reference sequence). This CDR3 is 16 amino acids long. The chain's CDR3 is CASTTPGGAEWDTQYF. For the CDR3, the DNA is TGTGCCAGCACCACCCCCGGGGGGGCCGAGTGGGATACGCAGTATTTT.